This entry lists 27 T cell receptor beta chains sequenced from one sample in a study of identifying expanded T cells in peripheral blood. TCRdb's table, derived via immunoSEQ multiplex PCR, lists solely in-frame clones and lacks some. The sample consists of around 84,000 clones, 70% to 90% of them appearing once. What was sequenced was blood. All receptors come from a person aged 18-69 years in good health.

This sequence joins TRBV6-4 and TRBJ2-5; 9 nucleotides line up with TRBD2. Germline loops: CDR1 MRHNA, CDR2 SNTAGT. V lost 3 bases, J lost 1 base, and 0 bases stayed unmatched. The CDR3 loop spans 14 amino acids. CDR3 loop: CASSERGGQETQYF. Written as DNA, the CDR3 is TGTGCCAGCAGTGAGCGGGGGGGCCAAGAGACCCAGTACTTC.

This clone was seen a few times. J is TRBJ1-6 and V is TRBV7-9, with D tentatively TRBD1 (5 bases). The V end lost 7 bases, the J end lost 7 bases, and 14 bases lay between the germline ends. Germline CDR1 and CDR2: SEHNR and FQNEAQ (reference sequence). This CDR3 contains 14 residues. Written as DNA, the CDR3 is TGTGCCAGCAACTTTGACAGACCCAATTCACCCCTCCACTTT. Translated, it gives CASNFDRPNSPLHF.

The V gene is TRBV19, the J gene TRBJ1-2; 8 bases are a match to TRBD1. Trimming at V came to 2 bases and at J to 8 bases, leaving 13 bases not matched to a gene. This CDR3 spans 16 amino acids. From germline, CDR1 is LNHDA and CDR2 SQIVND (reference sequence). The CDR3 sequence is CASSISSAGGSRGYTF. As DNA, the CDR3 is TGTGCCAGTAGTATATCCTCGGCAGGGGGCTCTCGGGGCTACACCTTC.

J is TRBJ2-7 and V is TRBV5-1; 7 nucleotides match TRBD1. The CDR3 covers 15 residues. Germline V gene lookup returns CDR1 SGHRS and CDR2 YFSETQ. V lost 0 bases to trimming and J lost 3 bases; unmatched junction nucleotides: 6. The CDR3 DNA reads TGCGCCAGCAGCTTGGGGGCAGGGGGTGTCTACGAGCAGTACTTC. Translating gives CASSLGAGGVYEQYF. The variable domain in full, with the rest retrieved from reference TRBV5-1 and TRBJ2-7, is KAGVTQTPRYLIKTRGQQVTLSCSPISGHRSVSWYQQTPGQGLQFLFEYFSETQRNKGNFPGRFSGRQFSNSRSEMNVSTLELGDSALYLCASSLGAGGVYEQYFGPGTRLTVT.

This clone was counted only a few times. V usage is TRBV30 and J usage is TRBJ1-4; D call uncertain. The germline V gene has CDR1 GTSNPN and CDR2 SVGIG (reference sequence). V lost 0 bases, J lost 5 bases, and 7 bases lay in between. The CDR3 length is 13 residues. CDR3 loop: CAWSVGKNEKLFF. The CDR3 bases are TGTGCCTGGAGTGTGGGAAAGAATGAAAAACTGTTTTTT.

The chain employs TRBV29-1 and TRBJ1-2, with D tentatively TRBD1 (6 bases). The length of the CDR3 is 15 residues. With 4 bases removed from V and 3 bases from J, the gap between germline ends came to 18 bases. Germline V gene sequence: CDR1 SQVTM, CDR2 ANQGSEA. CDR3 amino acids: CSVGGRAVSDYGYTF. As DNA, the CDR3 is TGCAGCGTTGGGGGGCGGGCTGTGTCGGACTATGGCTACACCTTC.

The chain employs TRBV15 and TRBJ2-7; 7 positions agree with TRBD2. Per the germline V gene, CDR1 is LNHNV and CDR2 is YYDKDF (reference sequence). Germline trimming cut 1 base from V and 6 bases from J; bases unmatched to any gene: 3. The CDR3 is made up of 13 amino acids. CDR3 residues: CATSRAREAEQYF. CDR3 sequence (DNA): TGTGCCACCAGCAGAGCCCGGGAGGCCGAGCAGTACTTC.

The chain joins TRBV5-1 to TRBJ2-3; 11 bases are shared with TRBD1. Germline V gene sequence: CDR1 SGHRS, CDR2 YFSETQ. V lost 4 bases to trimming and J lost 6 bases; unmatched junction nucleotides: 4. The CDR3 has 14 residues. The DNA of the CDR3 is TGCGCCAGCAGCCCCGGACAGGGGGCGGATACGCAGTATTTT. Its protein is CASSPGQGADTQYF.

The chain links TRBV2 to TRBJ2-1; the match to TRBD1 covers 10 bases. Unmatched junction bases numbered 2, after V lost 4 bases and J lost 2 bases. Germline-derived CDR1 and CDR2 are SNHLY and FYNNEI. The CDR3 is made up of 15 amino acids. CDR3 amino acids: CASSAGTGAYNEQFF. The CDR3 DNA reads TGTGCCAGCAGTGCCGGGACAGGGGCCTACAATGAGCAGTTCTTC.

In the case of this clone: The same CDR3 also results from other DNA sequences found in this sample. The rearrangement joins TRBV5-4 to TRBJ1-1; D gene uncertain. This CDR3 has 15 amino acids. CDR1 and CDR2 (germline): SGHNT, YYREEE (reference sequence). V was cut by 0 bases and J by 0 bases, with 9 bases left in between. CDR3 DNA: TGTGCCAGCAGCTTGGGCGGAGGCTTGAACACTGAAGCTTTCTTT. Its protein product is CASSLGGGLNTEAFF. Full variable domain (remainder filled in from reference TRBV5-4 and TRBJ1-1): ETGVTQSPTHLIKTRGQQVTLRCSSQSGHNTVSWYQQALGQGPQFIFQYYREEENGRGNFPPRFSGLQFPNYSSELNVNALELDDSALYLCASSLGGGLNTEAFFGQGTRLTVV.

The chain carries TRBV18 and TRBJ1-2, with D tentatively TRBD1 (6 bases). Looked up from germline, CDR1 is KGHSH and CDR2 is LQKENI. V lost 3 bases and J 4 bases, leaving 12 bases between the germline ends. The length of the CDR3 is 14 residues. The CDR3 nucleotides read TGTGCCAGCTCACCGGAGAGGACAGCCTATGGCTACACCTTC. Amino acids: CASSPERTAYGYTF.

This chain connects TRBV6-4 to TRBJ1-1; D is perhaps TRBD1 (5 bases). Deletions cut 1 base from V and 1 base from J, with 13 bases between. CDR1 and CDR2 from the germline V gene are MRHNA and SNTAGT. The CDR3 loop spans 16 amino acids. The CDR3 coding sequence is TGTGCCAGCAGTGACTATTTGGGAGGGGAGAACACTGAAGCTTTCTTT. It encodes CASSDYLGGENTEAFF.

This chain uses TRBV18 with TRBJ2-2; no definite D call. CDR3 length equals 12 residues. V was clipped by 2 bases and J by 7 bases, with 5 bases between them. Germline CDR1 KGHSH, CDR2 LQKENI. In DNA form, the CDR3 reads TGTGCCAGCTCACCAAAACTCGGGGAGCTGTTTTTT. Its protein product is CASSPKLGELFF.

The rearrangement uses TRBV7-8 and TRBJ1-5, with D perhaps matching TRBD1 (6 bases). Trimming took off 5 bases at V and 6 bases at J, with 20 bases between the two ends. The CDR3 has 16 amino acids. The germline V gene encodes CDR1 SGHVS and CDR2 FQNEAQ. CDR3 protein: CASSPPGASLGQPQHF. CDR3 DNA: TGTGCCAGCAGCCCGCCGGGGGCGAGCCTGGGTCAGCCCCAGCATTTT.

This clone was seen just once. The CDR3 reads CAWSVASGDTQYF. In DNA, the CDR3 is TGTGCCTGGAGTGTGGCTAGCGGGGATACGCAGTATTTT. The chain carries TRBV30 and TRBJ2-3; 8 positions agree with TRBD2. There are 13 residues in the CDR3. Germline V CDR1 and CDR2: GTSNPN, SVGIG (reference sequence). V shed 0 bases, J shed 6 bases, and the junction held 2 bases outside the gene matches. Full variable domain (missing parts from reference TRBV30 and TRBJ2-3): SQTIHQWPATLVQPVGSPLSLECTVEGTSNPNLYWYRQAAGRGLQLLFYSVGIGQISSEVPQNLSASRPQDRQFILSSKKLLLSDSGFYLCAWSVASGDTQYFGPGTRLTVL.

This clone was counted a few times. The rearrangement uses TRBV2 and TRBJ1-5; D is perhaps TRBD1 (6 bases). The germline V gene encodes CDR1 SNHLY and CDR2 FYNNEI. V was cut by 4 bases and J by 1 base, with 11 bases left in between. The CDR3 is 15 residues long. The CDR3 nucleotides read TGTGCCAGCAGTGTCACAGGGATGAGCAATCAGCCCCAGCATTTT. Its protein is CASSVTGMSNQPQHF.

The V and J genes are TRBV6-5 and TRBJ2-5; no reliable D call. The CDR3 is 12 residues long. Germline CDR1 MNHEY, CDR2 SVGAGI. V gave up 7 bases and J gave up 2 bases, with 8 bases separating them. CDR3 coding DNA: TGTGCCAGCACTTTCGAACAAGAGACCCAGTACTTC. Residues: CASTFEQETQYF.

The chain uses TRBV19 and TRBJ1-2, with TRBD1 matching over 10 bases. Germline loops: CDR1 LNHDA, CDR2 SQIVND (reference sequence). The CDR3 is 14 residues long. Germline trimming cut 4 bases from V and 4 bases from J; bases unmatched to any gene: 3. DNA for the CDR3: TGTGCCAGTAGTAGTCGACAGGGGGCCTATGGCTACACCTTC. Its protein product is CASSSRQGAYGYTF.

The CDR3 DNA reads as TGTGCCACCAGCAGAGCCCCCGAAGGGGGCGTCTTTCACGTCCTGACTTTC. It translates to CATSRAPEGGVFHVLTF. The rearrangement uses TRBV15 and TRBJ2-6; 7 nucleotides match TRBD1. The V and J ends lost 1 base and 11 bases, in that order; junction bases with no gene match: 14. The CDR3 has 17 amino acids. CDR1 LNHNV and CDR2 YYDKDF come from the germline V gene (reference sequence).

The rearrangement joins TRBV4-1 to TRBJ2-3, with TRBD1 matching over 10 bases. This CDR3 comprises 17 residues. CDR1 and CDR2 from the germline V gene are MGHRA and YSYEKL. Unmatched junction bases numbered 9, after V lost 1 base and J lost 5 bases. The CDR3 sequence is CASSQGGDRGREDTQYF. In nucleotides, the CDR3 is TGCGCCAGCAGCCAAGGGGGAGACAGGGGGCGAGAAGATACGCAGTATTTT.

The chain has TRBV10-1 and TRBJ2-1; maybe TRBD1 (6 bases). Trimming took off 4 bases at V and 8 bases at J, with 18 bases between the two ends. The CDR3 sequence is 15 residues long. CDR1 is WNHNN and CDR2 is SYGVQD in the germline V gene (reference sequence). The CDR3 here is CASSADRTPGDEQFF. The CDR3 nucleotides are TGCGCCAGCAGTGCGGATCGAACCCCAGGGGATGAGCAGTTCTTC.

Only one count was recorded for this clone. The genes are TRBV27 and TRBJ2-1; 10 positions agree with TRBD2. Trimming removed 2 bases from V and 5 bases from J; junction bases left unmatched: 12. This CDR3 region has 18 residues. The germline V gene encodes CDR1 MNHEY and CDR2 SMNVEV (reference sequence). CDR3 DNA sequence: TGTGCCAGCAGTTTAGCCAGGGGGCGGCTAGCGGGAGACAATGAGCAGTTCTTC. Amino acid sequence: CASSLARGRLAGDNEQFF.

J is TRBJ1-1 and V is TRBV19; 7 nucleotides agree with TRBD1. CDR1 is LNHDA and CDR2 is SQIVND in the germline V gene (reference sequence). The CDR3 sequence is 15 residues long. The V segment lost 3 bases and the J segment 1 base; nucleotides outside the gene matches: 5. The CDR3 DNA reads TGTGCCAGTAGTATTCCGGGACAGAAGAACACTGAAGCTTTCTTT. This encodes CASSIPGQKNTEAFF.

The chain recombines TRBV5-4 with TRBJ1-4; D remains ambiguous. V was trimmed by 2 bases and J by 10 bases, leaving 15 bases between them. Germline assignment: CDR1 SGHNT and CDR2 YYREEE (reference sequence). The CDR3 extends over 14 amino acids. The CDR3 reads CASSFPSGSGKLFF. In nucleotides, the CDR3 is TGTGCCAGCAGCTTCCCCTCAGGTTCTGGAAAACTGTTTTTT.

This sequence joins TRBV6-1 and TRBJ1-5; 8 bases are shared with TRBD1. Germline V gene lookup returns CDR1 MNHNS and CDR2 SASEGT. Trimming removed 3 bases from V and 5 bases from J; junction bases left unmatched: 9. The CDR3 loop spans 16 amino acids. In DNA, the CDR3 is TGTGCCAGCAGTGACCTCGGACAGGGATGGGATCAGCCCCAGCATTTT. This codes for CASSDLGQGWDQPQHF.

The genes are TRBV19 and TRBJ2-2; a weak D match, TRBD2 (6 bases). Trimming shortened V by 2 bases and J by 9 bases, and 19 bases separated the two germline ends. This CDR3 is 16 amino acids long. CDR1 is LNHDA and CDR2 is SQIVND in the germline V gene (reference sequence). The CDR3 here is CASSIFRTTSPRELFF. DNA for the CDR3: TGTGCCAGTAGTATATTTAGGACTACGAGCCCCCGGGAGCTGTTTTTT.

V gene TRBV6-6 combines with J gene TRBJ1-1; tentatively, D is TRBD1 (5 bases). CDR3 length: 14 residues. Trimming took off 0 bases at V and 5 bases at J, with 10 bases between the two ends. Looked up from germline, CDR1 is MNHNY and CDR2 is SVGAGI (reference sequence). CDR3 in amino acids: CASSYSAGGTEAFF. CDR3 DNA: TGTGCCAGCAGTTACTCGGCCGGGGGGACTGAAGCTTTCTTT.